A single sample gave rise to the 28 T cell receptor beta chains below, sequenced in a study of beta chain features in type 1 diabetes. The investigators reverse transcribed all of the isolated RNA, so they sequenced expressed TCRB transcripts. Libraries were prepared by immunoSEQ multiplex PCR; TCRdb keeps only in-frame clonotypes and omits some of them. Here the sample spans roughly 250,000 clones, about 70% being singletons. Sequencing was performed on naive CD4+ T cells from blood. The receptors come from a man aged 30 to 39 in good health.

The chain uses TRBV5-1 and TRBJ2-5, with 14 bases identical to TRBD2. Trimming at V came to 1 base and at J to 5 bases, leaving 7 bases not matched to a gene. The CDR3 covers 17 residues. Germline CDR1 SGHRS, CDR2 YFSETQ. The CDR3 sequence is CASSLLGLAGAAETQYF. The CDR3, as DNA: TGCGCCAGCAGCTTGTTGGGACTAGCGGGGGCCGCGGAGACCCAGTACTTC. Supplemented by reference TRBV5-1 and TRBJ2-5, the full variable domain reads KAGVTQTPRYLIKTRGQQVTLSCSPISGHRSVSWYQQTPGQGLQFLFEYFSETQRNKGNFPGRFSGRQFSNSRSEMNVSTLELGDSALYLCASSLLGLAGAAETQYFGPGTRLLVL.

The V and J genes are TRBV7-9 and TRBJ2-7, with 7 bases aligning to TRBD2. Germline trimming cut 3 bases from V and 5 bases from J; bases unmatched to any gene: 7. This CDR3 has 14 residues. Germline CDR1 and CDR2: SEHNR and FQNEAQ (reference sequence). Here the CDR3 reads CASSFTMGRDEQYF. The CDR3 DNA sequence: TGTGCCAGCAGCTTTACTATGGGGAGGGACGAGCAGTACTTC.

Only a few counts were recorded for this clone. CDR3 residues: CASSPLAGGPSNEQFF. CDR3 nucleotide sequence: TGTGCCAGCAGCCCCCTAGCGGGAGGGCCCTCGAATGAGCAGTTCTTC. The V call is TRBV9, the J call TRBJ2-1, with 12 bases fitting TRBD2. The CDR3 extends over 16 amino acids. The V segment lost 4 bases and the J segment 7 bases; nucleotides outside the gene matches: 9. Germline V gives CDR1 SGDLS, CDR2 YYNGEE. The whole variable domain, remainder taken from reference TRBV9 and TRBJ2-1, is DSGVTQTPKHLITATGQRVTLRCSPRSGDLSVYWYQQSLDQGLQFLIQYYNGEERAKGNILERFSAQQFPDLHSELNLSSLELGDSALYFCASSPLAGGPSNEQFFGPGTRLTVL.

This clone was counted only a few times. Distinct nucleotide sequences in the sample also encode this CDR3. The V and J genes are TRBV30 and TRBJ2-5; D is uncertain. This CDR3 has 10 residues. V was cut by 2 bases and J by 4 bases, with 2 bases left in between. Germline assignment: CDR1 GTSNPN and CDR2 SVGIG (reference sequence). The CDR3 reads CAWSRETQYF. CDR3 coding DNA: TGTGCCTGGAGTAGAGAGACCCAGTACTTC.

The DNA of the CDR3 is TGTGCCAGCAGCCGCCGACTCGCCACCTACGAGCAGTACTTC. Its protein product is CASSRRLATYEQYF. V gene TRBV14 combines with J gene TRBJ2-7; D gene uncertain. The V gene lost 4 bases and the J gene lost 2 bases, with 12 bases spanning the gap. Germline CDR1 is SGHDN and CDR2 is FVKESK. The CDR3 runs 14 residues.

This clone has only one observation. The chain joins TRBV6-1 to TRBJ2-7; D is possibly TRBD2 (5 bases). Germline V gene sequence: CDR1 MNHNS, CDR2 SASEGT. V shed 4 bases and J shed 3 bases, with 13 bases lying between them. The CDR3 runs to 14 residues. CDR3 sequence (DNA): TGTGCCAGCAGTGTGGCTAGCCTAGGCTACGAGCAGTACTTC. This sequence encodes CASSVASLGYEQYF.

This clone was detected a few times. The chain is built from TRBV7-9 and TRBJ2-1; 13 positions match TRBD2. This CDR3 is 15 amino acids long. CDR1 is SEHNR, CDR2 FQNEAQ, per germline (reference sequence). Trimming removed 6 bases from V and 3 bases from J; junction bases left unmatched: 2. The CDR3 spells CASRGLAGVYNEQFF. The CDR3 nucleotides read TGTGCCAGCAGAGGACTAGCGGGAGTCTACAATGAGCAGTTCTTC. The complete variable domain, with remaining parts taken from reference TRBV7-9 and TRBJ2-1, reads DTGVSQNPRHKITKRGQNVTFRCDPISEHNRLYWYRQTLGQGPEFLTYFQNEAQLEKSRLLSDRFSAERPKGSFSTLEIQRTEQGDSAMYLCASRGLAGVYNEQFFGPGTRLTVL.

This clone has more than one count but fewer than ten. The chain joins TRBV19 to TRBJ2-1; 8 bases agree with TRBD2. This CDR3 has 18 amino acids. Germline CDR1 and CDR2: LNHDA and SQIVND (reference sequence). Trimming at V came to 6 bases and at J to 0 bases, leaving 13 bases not matched to a gene. The CDR3 DNA sequence: TGTGCCAGTAGCTTAGGGCTGGGGCTAGCGGGCTCCTACAATGAGCAGTTCTTC. Translating gives CASSLGLGLAGSYNEQFF.

V is TRBV25-1 and J is TRBJ2-3; TRBD2 agrees at 8 bases. V shed 2 bases and J 8 bases; nucleotides not matched to a gene: 6. The CDR3 is 14 amino acids. Germline V gene lookup returns CDR1 MGHDK and CDR2 SYGVNS. The DNA for the CDR3 is TGTGCCAGCAGTGAAGGAAATAGCGGGGTTACGCAGTATTTT. Residues: CASSEGNSGVTQYF.

As to this clone: Distinct nucleotide sequences in the sample also encode this CDR3. The chain carries TRBV4-3 and TRBJ2-3, with D unclear. Germline lookup yields CDR1 LGHNA and CDR2 YSLEER. Trimming left V 1 base short and J 0 bases short, with 5 bases between. This CDR3 spans 14 amino acids. The CDR3 bases are TGCGCCAGCAGCCAAGCAAGCAGCACAGATACGCAGTATTTT. Translation: CASSQASSTDTQYF.

The CDR3: CASSFPLAGKFTDTQYF. Here the CDR3 DNA reads TGTGCCAGCAGTTTCCCTCTAGCGGGGAAATTCACAGATACGCAGTATTTT. This rearrangement joins TRBV28 to TRBJ2-3; 9 nucleotides match TRBD2. The CDR3 covers 17 residues. CDR1 MDHEN and CDR2 SYDVKM come from the germline V gene. V trimming: 3 bases; J trimming: 2 bases; junction bases outside the gene matches: 9.

The rearrangement joins TRBV13 to TRBJ2-3, with 13 bases matching TRBD2. V lost 0 bases, J lost 0 bases, and 6 bases stayed unmatched. The V gene's germline CDR1 is PRHDT and CDR2 FYEKMQ (reference sequence). The CDR3 length is 19 residues. CDR3 coding DNA: TGTGCCAGCAGCTTAGGCCTCGGGACTAGCGGGATGAGCACAGATACGCAGTATTTT. Translation gives CASSLGLGTSGMSTDTQYF.

The CDR3 DNA reads as TGTGCCTGGAGTAAGCCGGGACCGCAGTACTTC. It is translated as CAWSKPGPQYF. The rearrangement uses TRBV30 and TRBJ2-7; D is perhaps TRBD1 or TRBD2 (5 bases each). CDR1 is GTSNPN, CDR2 SVGIG, per germline (reference sequence). Trimming took 2 bases from V and 9 from J, leaving 11 bases between them. The CDR3 loop spans 11 amino acids.

The rearrangement uses TRBV30 and TRBJ2-3; D gene uncertain. CDR3 length: 12 residues. The germline V gene has CDR1 GTSNPN and CDR2 SVGIG (reference sequence). V gave up 1 base and J gave up 6 bases, with 8 bases separating them. The CDR3 is CAWSDAVDTQYF. Written as DNA, the CDR3 is TGTGCCTGGAGTGACGCCGTGGATACGCAGTATTTT.

This clone has only one observation. The chain uses TRBV30 and TRBJ1-2; weak D call: TRBD1 (5 bases). CDR1 and CDR2 (germline): GTSNPN, SVGIG (reference sequence). This CDR3 has 13 residues. V was shortened by 3 bases and J by 7 bases, with 15 bases between the two germline ends. The CDR3 DNA reads as TGTGCCTGGAGCTTCCGGGGGGATGGTGGCTACACCTTC. It yields the protein CAWSFRGDGGYTF. Combining the CDR3 with reference TRBV30 and TRBJ1-2 gives the whole variable domain SQTIHQWPATLVQPVGSPLSLECTVEGTSNPNLYWYRQAAGRGLQLLFYSVGIGQISSEVPQNLSASRPQDRQFILSSKKLLLSDSGFYLCAWSFRGDGGYTFGSGTRLTVV.

This clone was picked up one time. The V gene is TRBV29-1, the J gene TRBJ1-3; possibly TRBD1 for D (5 bases). CDR3 length: 14 residues. Trimming took off 7 bases at V and 0 bases at J, with 13 bases between the two ends. Germline CDR1 and CDR2: SQVTM and ANQGSEA. CDR3 sequence reads: CSAATGPSGNTIYF. Here the CDR3 DNA reads TGCAGCGCCGCGACGGGACCCTCTGGAAACACCATATATTTT.

This clone was picked up a small number of times. This sample includes further DNA sequences coding for the same CDR3. V is TRBV29-1 and J is TRBJ2-4; D remains ambiguous. Germline CDR1 reads SQVTM; CDR2 reads ANQGSEA. The CDR3 extends over 13 amino acids. V shed 1 base and J shed 0 bases, with 4 bases lying between them. The CDR3 is CSVEGLAKNIQYF. DNA of the CDR3: TGCAGCGTTGAAGGTCTAGCCAAAAACATTCAGTACTTC.

This rearrangement joins TRBV30 to TRBJ2-7, with D perhaps matching TRBD1 (6 bases). Per the germline V gene, CDR1 is GTSNPN and CDR2 is SVGIG (reference sequence). The CDR3 is 14 amino acids. With 4 bases removed from V and 6 bases from J, the gap between germline ends came to 19 bases. Here the CDR3 DNA reads TGTGCCTGGACCTTACAGGGTTGGTCGGTCGAGCAGTACTTC. This gives the protein CAWTLQGWSVEQYF.

Comment on this clone: This CDR3 is also generated by other DNA sequences in the sample. The chain combines TRBV20-1 with TRBJ1-2; TRBD1 might be the D (6 bases). V lost 6 bases to trimming and J lost 4 bases, with 9 bases between them. The CDR3 extends over 11 amino acids. The V gene's germline CDR1 is DFQATT and CDR2 SNEGSKA (reference sequence). CDR3 sequence reads: CSAQGGYGYTF. CDR3 in DNA: TGCAGTGCACAAGGGGGCTATGGCTACACCTTC.

This clone occurred once. V gene TRBV10-3 combines with J gene TRBJ2-7, with D perhaps being TRBD1 or TRBD2 (5 bases each). Germline V gene sequence: CDR1 ENHRY, CDR2 SYGVKD. CDR3 length: 14 amino acids. Trimming left V 3 bases short and J 7 bases short, with 16 bases between. The CDR3 region is CAISDLGPSGEQYF. In nucleotides, the CDR3 is TGTGCCATCAGTGATCTGGGACCCTCGGGGGAGCAGTACTTC.

The table lists this clone with a count of one. The chain has TRBV7-2 and TRBJ2-7, with TRBD2 matching 8 bases. This CDR3 spans 14 amino acids. Germline V lookup: CDR1 SGHTA, CDR2 FQGNSA. J lost 0 bases, V lost 4 bases, and 2 bases had no gene match. CDR3 nucleotides: TGTGCCAGCAGCTATAGCGGGGCCTCCTACGAGCAGTACTTC. Its protein product is CASSYSGASYEQYF.

V and J are TRBV2 and TRBJ2-1; the match to TRBD2 covers 8 bases. V lost 3 bases and J lost 8; bases outside the gene matches: 9. The germline gives CDR1 SNHLY, CDR2 FYNNEI. CDR3 size: 15 residues. The CDR3 DNA reads TGTGCCAGCAGTGAGGGGACTAGGATCCCGGATGAGCAGTTCTTC. Encoded protein: CASSEGTRIPDEQFF.

This clone was found a few times. The rearrangement uses TRBV30 and TRBJ2-6; no clear D gene. V lost 2 bases and J 2 bases, leaving 7 bases between the germline ends. CDR3 length: 14 residues. CDR1 GTSNPN and CDR2 SVGIG come from the germline V gene (reference sequence). The CDR3 is CAWSKGTGANVLTF. CDR3 in DNA: TGTGCCTGGAGTAAGGGCACTGGGGCCAACGTCCTGACTTTC.

The rearrangement joins TRBV25-1 to TRBJ2-5; the match to TRBD2 covers 11 bases. Unmatched junction bases numbered 8, after V lost 4 bases and J lost 4 bases. Germline V CDR1 and CDR2: MGHDK, SYGVNS. The CDR3 is 16 amino acids. The CDR3 loop is CASSGASGRYGETQYF. The CDR3 nucleotides read TGTGCCAGCAGTGGGGCTAGCGGGAGGTACGGAGAGACCCAGTACTTC.

The chain couples TRBV7-9 to TRBJ2-7; D possibly uses TRBD1 or TRBD2 (5 bases each). Germline CDR1 reads SEHNR; CDR2 reads FQNEAQ (reference sequence). V lost 3 bases and J lost 6, with 9 bases in between. The CDR3 is 12 residues long. The CDR3 DNA is TGTGCCAGCAGCTTTGCGAGGGGCGAGCAGTACTTC. This translates into CASSFARGEQYF.

The chain joins TRBV15 to TRBJ2-2, with TRBD1 matching over 7 bases. The CDR3 is 15 amino acids. The ends lost 7 bases at V and 4 bases at J; junction bases unmatched: 9. Germline V gene data show CDR1 as LNHNV and CDR2 as YYDKDF (reference sequence). CDR3 nucleotides: TGTGCCACCAACACAAGACAGGGCTTCACCGGGGAGCTGTTTTTT. Translation gives CATNTRQGFTGELFF.

The chain couples TRBV29-1 to TRBJ1-3; no firm D call. Germline V lookup: CDR1 SQVTM, CDR2 ANQGSEA. This CDR3 has 15 residues. The ends were cut back, 7 bases at V and 4 bases at J, with 20 bases in the middle. For the CDR3, the DNA is TGCAGCGCCTACACCGGGTCATTGGGAGGAAACACCATATATTTT. Amino acids: CSAYTGSLGGNTIYF. Drawing the rest from reference TRBV29-1 and TRBJ1-3, the complete variable domain is SAVISQKPSRDICQRGTSLTIQCQVDSQVTMMFWYRQQPGQSLTLIATANQGSEATYESGFVIDKFPISRPNLTFSTLTVSNMSPEDSSIYLCSAYTGSLGGNTIYFGEGSWLTVV.

This clone was counted a few times. The rearrangement uses TRBV7-2 and TRBJ2-1, with TRBD1 identical over 9 bases. The germline V gene has CDR1 SGHTA and CDR2 FQGNSA. The CDR3 consists of 15 residues. Losses at the gene ends were 1 base for V and 6 bases for J; bases not matched to a gene: 4. For the CDR3, the DNA is TGTGCCAGCAGCTTAGTAGGGACAGGGACCAATGAGCAGTTCTTC. Its translation is CASSLVGTGTNEQFF.